This TCR beta chain was found in a study of cytomegalovirus exposure and HLA in healthy donors. Study-wide points: As was reported, the classifier diagnosed cytomegalovirus status with high specificity and sensitivity.

The CDR3 loop spans 16 amino acids. Germline V gene sequence: CDR1 KGHSH, CDR2 LQKENI. J lost 6 bases, V lost 2 bases, and 8 bases had no gene match. In regard to this clone: The antigen is unknown.

60 Vbeta and 13 Jbeta primers were used in PCR. Sequenced by immunoSEQ multiplex PCR; TCRdb stores in-frame clones only, minus some. The repertoire holds about 190,000 clones, around 80% seen once, with about 2.4% in the top ten. The sequenced sample consisted of PBMCs. This receptor was taken from a male donor in good health and CMV-seronegative. The chain employs TRBV18 and TRBJ2-1; 9 bases align to TRBD2. CDR3 bases: TGTGCCAGCTCACCAAGTGTTAGCGGGAGACGCAATGAGCAGTTCTTC. Protein: CASSPSVSGRRNEQFF.